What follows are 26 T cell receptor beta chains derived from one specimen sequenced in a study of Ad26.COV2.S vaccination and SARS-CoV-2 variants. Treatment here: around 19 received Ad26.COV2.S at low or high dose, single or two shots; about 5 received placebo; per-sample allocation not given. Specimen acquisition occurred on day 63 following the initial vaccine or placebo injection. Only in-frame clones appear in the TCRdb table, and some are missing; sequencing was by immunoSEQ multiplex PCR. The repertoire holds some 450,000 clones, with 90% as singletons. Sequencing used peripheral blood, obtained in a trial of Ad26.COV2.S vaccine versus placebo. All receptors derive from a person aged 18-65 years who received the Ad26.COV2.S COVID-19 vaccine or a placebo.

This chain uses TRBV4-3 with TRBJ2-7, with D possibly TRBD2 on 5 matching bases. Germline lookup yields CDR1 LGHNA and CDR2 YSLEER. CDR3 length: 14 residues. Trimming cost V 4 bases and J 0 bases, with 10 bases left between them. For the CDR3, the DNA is TGCGCCAGCAGCCCGGGCGAGGGCTCCTACGAGCAGTACTTC. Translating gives CASSPGEGSYEQYF.

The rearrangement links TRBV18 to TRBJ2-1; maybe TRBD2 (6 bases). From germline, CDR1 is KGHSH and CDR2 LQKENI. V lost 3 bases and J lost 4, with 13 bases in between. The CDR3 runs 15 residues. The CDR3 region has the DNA TGTGCCAGCTCACCGAACCGGGGACTTTACAATGAGCAGTTCTTC. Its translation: CASSPNRGLYNEQFF.

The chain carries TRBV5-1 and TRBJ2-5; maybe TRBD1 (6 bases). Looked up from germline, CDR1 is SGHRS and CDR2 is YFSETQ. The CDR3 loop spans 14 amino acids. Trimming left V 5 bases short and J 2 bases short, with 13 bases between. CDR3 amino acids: CASRGWQGQETQYF. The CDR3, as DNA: TGCGCCAGCAGGGGGTGGCAGGGGCAAGAGACCCAGTACTTC.

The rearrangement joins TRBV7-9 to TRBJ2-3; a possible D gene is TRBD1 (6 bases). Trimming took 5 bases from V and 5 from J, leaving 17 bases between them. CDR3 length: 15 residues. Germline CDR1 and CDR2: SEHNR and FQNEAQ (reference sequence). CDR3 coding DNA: TGTGCCAGCAGCCGCGGAAGGGGGTTGGTAGATACGCAGTATTTT. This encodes CASSRGRGLVDTQYF.

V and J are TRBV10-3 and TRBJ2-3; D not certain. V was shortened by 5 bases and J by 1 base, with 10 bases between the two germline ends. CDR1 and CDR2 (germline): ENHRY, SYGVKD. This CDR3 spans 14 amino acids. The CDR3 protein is CAISPQSGTDTQYF. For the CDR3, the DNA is TGTGCCATCAGTCCTCAGTCCGGCACAGATACGCAGTATTTT.

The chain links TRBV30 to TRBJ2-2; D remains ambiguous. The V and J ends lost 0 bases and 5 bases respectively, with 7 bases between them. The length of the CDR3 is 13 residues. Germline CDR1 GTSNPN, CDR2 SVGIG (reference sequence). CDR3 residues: CAWSVGGTGELFF. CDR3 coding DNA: TGTGCCTGGAGTGTAGGTGGGACCGGGGAGCTGTTTTTT.

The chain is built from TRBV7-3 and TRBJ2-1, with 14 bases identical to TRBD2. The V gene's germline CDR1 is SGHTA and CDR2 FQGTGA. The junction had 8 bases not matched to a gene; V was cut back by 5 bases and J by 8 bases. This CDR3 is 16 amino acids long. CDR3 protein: CASSLTSGRAKDEQFF. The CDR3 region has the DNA TGTGCCAGCAGCCTGACTAGCGGGAGGGCCAAGGATGAGCAGTTCTTC.

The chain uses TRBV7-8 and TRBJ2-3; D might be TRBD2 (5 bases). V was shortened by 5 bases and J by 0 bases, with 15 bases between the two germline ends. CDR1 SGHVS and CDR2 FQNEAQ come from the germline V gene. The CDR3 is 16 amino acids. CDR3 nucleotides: TGTGCCAGCAGCCACAAAGGACTGAGTAGCACAGATACGCAGTATTTT. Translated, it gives CASSHKGLSSTDTQYF.

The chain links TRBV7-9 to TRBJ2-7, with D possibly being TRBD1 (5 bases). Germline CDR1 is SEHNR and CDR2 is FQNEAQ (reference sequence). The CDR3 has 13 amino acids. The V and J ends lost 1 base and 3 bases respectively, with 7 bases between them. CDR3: CASSLEDNYEQYF. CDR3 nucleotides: TGTGCCAGCAGCTTAGAGGACAACTACGAGCAGTACTTC.

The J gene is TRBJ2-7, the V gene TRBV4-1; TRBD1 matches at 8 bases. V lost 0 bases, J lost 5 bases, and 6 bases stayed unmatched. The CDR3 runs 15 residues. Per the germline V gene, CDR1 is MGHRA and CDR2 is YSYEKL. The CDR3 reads CASSQDGRGRNEQYF. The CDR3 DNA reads TGCGCCAGCAGCCAAGATGGCAGGGGGCGAAACGAGCAGTACTTC.

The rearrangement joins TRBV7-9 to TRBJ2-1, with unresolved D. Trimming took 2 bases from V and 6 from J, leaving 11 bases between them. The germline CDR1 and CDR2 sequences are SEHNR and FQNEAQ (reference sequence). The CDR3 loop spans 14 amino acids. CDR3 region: CASSLLGNLNEQFF. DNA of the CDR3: TGTGCCAGCAGCTTACTTGGGAACCTCAATGAGCAGTTCTTC.

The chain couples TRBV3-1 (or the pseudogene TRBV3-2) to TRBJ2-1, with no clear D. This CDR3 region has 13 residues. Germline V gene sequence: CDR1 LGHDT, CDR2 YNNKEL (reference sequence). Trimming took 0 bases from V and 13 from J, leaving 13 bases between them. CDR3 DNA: TGTGCCAGCAGCCAAGAAAGGGCGGCTCCTCAGTTCTTC. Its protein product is CASSQERAAPQFF.

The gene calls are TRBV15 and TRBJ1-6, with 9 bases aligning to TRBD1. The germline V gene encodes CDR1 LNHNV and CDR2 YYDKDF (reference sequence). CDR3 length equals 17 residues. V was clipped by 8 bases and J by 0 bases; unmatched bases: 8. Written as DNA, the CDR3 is TGTGCCACCGCCTATGACAGGGGGAGCTCCTATAATTCACCCCTCCACTTT. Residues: CATAYDRGSSYNSPLHF.

The CDR3 region has the DNA TGTGCCAGCAGCCAGACAGGGGGTGAATTTAATGAAAAACTGTTTTTT. Its protein product is CASSQTGGEFNEKLFF. The chain employs TRBV7-9 and TRBJ1-4, with 9 bases aligning to TRBD1. The germline V gene has CDR1 SEHNR and CDR2 FQNEAQ (reference sequence). V gave up 5 bases and J gave up 4 bases; unmatched junction bases: 8. CDR3 length equals 16 residues.

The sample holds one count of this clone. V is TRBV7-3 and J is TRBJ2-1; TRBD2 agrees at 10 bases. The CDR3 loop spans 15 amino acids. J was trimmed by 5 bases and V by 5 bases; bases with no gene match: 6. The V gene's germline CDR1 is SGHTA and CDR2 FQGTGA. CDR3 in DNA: TGTGCCAGCAGCCCCACGGGACTAGCGAACAATGAGCAGTTCTTC. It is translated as CASSPTGLANNEQFF.

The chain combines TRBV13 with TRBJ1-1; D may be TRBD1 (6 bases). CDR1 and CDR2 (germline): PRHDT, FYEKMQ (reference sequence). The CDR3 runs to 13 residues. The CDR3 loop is CAGGGQMNTEAFF. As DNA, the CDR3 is TGTGCGGGCGGGGGACAAATGAACACTGAAGCTTTCTTT.

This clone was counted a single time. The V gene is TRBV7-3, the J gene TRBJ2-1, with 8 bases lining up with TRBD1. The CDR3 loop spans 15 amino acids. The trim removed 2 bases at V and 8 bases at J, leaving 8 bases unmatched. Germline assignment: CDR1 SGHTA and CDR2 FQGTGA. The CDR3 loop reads CASSLGRGRRYEQFF. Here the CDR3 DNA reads TGTGCCAGCAGCTTAGGCAGGGGGCGCCGGTATGAGCAGTTCTTC.

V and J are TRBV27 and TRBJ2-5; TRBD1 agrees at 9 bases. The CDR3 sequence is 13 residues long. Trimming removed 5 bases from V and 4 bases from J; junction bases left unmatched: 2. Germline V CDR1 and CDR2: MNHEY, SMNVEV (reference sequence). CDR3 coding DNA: TGTGCCAGCAGTACGGACAGGGGAGAGACCCAGTACTTC. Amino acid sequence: CASSTDRGETQYF.

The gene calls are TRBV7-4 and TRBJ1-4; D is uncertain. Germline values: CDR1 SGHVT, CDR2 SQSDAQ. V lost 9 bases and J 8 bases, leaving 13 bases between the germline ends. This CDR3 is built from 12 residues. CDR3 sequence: CARNLSMEKLFF. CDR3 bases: TGTGCCAGAAATCTAAGCATGGAAAAACTGTTTTTT.

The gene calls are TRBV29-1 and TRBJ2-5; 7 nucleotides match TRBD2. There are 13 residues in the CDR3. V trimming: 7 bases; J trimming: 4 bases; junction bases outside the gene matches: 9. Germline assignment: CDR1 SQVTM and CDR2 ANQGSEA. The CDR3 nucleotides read TGCAGCGCCGGCGGACCGGGGGGAGAGACCCAGTACTTC. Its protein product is CSAGGPGGETQYF. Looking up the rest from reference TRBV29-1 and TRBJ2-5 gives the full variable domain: SAVISQKPSRDICQRGTSLTIQCQVDSQVTMMFWYRQQPGQSLTLIATANQGSEATYESGFVIDKFPISRPNLTFSTLTVSNMSPEDSSIYLCSAGGPGGETQYFGPGTRLLVL.

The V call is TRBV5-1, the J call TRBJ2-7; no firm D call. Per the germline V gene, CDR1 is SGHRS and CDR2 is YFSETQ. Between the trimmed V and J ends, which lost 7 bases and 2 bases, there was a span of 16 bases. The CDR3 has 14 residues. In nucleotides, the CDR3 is TGCGCCAGCTTCTTAGGACCTGGCCCCTACGAGCAGTACTTC. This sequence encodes CASFLGPGPYEQYF. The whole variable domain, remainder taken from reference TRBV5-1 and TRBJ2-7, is KAGVTQTPRYLIKTRGQQVTLSCSPISGHRSVSWYQQTPGQGLQFLFEYFSETQRNKGNFPGRFSGRQFSNSRSEMNVSTLELGDSALYLCASFLGPGPYEQYFGPGTRLTVT.

CDR3 nucleotides: TGTGCCAGCAGCTTAGGGACTAGGCCAACCTACGAGCAGTACTTC. Its protein is CASSLGTRPTYEQYF. The chain carries TRBV5-4 and TRBJ2-7, with 8 nucleotides matching TRBD2. The CDR3 spans 15 residues. The germline V gene encodes CDR1 SGHNT and CDR2 YYREEE (reference sequence). V lost 2 bases and J lost 2; bases outside the gene matches: 6.

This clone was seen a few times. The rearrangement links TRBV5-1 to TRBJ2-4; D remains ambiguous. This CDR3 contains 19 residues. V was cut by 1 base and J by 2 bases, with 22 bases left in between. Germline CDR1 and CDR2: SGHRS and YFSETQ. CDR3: CASSLWLTTPMGSKNIQYF. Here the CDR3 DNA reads TGCGCCAGCAGCTTGTGGCTCACCACGCCCATGGGCTCCAAAAACATTCAGTACTTC.

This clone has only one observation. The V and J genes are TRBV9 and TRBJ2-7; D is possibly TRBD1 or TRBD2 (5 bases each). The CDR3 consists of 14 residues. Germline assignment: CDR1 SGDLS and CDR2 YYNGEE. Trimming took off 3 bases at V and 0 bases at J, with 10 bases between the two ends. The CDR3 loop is CASSEGTVSYEQYF. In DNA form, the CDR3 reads TGTGCCAGCAGCGAAGGGACGGTCTCCTACGAGCAGTACTTC.

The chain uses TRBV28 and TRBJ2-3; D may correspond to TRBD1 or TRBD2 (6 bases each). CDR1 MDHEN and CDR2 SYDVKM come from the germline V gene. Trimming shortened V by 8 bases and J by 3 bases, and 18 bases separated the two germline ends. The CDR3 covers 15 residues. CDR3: CASGLGGVGTDTQYF. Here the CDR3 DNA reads TGTGCCAGCGGCCTGGGGGGCGTCGGGACAGATACGCAGTATTTT.

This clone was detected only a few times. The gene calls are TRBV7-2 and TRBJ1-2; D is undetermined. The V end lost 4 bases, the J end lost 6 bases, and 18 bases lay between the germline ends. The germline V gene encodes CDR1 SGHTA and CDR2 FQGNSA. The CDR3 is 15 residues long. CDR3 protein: CASSSAFTAPDGYTF. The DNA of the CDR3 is TGTGCCAGCAGCTCGGCGTTCACAGCCCCGGATGGCTACACCTTC.